These 31 T cell receptor beta chains were all obtained from the same sample, sequenced in a study of T cell repertoires in cytomegalovirus infection. The antigens these receptors bind are not known. TCRdb re-called the reads with MiXCR, one entry per CDR3 protein. This table has fewer than 1,000,000 distinct CDR3 sequences, roughly 30% appearing once. The source material was cultured CD8+ T cells from PBMCs, sampled from culture after CMV antigen stimulation. These receptors were taken from a human donor in good health (CMV status not recorded). Some clones in this sample may be carry-over from other donors' samples.

The V call is TRBV6-4, the J call TRBJ1-2, with D unclear. Deletions cut 2 bases from V and 3 bases from J, with 4 bases between. Germline V gene data show CDR1 as MRHNA and CDR2 as SNTAGT. This CDR3 is 12 amino acids long. CDR3 sequence: CASSDLYYGYTF. Written as DNA, the CDR3 is TGTGCCAGCAGTGACCTGTACTATGGCTACACCTTC.

This clonotype turned up a few times. The gene calls are TRBV6-2 or TRBV6-3 and TRBJ2-3; no definite D call. The length of the CDR3 is 14 residues. V lost 3 bases, J lost 2 bases, and 9 bases lay in between. CDR1 and CDR2 (germline): MNHEY, SVGEGT. DNA of the CDR3: TGTGCCAGCAGTTATACATATGCCACAGATACGCAGTATTTT. It specifies CASSYTYATDTQYF.

For the CDR3, the DNA is TGTGCCAGCAGTCCGCAGGAGGGGGCCAATTCACCCCTCCACTTT. Protein product: CASSPQEGANSPLHF. The chain joins TRBV6-5 to TRBJ1-6, with 7 positions matching TRBD1. CDR3 size: 15 residues. Losses at the gene ends were 5 bases for V and 7 bases for J; bases not matched to a gene: 8. In germline, CDR1 is MNHEY, CDR2 SVGAGI.

The V and J genes are TRBV10-3 and TRBJ2-5, with TRBD2 as a possible D gene (6 bases). CDR3 length: 14 amino acids. V was pared by 2 bases and J by 2 bases, with 9 bases between. CDR1 is ENHRY, CDR2 SYGVKD, per germline. DNA for the CDR3: TGTGCCATCAGTGAGCGGCTAGCGCAAGAGACCCAGTACTTC. It encodes CAISERLAQETQYF.

This rearrangement joins TRBV9 to TRBJ1-2; 10 nucleotides match TRBD1. Unmatched junction bases numbered 4, after V lost 2 bases and J lost 6 bases. The CDR3 runs to 14 residues. Germline-derived CDR1 and CDR2 are SGDLS and YYNGEE. CDR3 residues: CASSVGQGTHGYTF. For the CDR3, the DNA is TGTGCCAGCAGCGTGGGACAGGGGACCCATGGCTACACCTTC. The variable domain in full, completed from reference TRBV9 and TRBJ1-2, reads DSGVTQTPKHLITATGQRVTLRCSPRSGDLSVYWYQQSLDQGLQFLIQYYNGEERAKGNILERFSAQQFPDLHSELNLSSLELGDSALYFCASSVGQGTHGYTFGSGTRLTVV.

V and J are TRBV7-8 and TRBJ2-5; D gene ambiguous. CDR1 is SGHVS and CDR2 is FQNEAQ in the germline V gene. Between the trimmed V and J ends, which lost 3 bases and 5 bases, there was a span of 10 bases. This CDR3 is built from 13 residues. CDR3 bases: TGTGCCAGCAGCTTCCCCTGGGCCGAGACCCAGTACTTC. Its protein is CASSFPWAETQYF. The full variable domain, rest sourced from reference TRBV7-8 and TRBJ2-5, is GAGVSQSPRYKVAKRGQDVALRCDPISGHVSLFWYQQALGQGPEFLTYFQNEAQLDKSGLPSDRFFAERPEGSVSTLKIQRTQQEDSAVYLCASSFPWAETQYFGPGTRLLVL.

The chain's CDR3 is CASSIPHNQPQYF. CDR3 bases: TGTGCCAGTAGTATCCCCCACAATCAGCCCCAGTATTTT. The chain carries TRBV19 and TRBJ1-5; unclear D gene. The J call may be incorrect, as the DNA end agrees better with TRBJ2-3. The CDR3 covers 13 residues. Germline V gene data show CDR1 as LNHDA and CDR2 as SQIVND (reference sequence).

In this sample, this clonotype turned up many times. The genes are TRBV7-2 and TRBJ2-5; no clear D gene. Trimming took off 8 bases at V and 2 bases at J, with 15 bases between the two ends. Looked up from germline, CDR1 is SGHTA and CDR2 is FQGNSA. The CDR3 spans 14 residues. The CDR3 DNA reads TGTGCCAGCTCTCACCGGCGGCAGCAAGAGACCCAGTACTTC. Translating gives CASSHRRQQETQYF.

The sample holds many counts of this clonotype. The CDR3 spells CASSLGAQGGYEQYF. DNA for the CDR3: TGTGCCAGCAGCTTAGGGGCCCAGGGGGGATACGAGCAGTACTTC. The chain combines TRBV7-8 with TRBJ2-7, with a weak D call TRBD1 (7 bases). CDR3 size: 15 residues. Between the trimmed V and J ends, which lost 1 base and 4 bases, there was a span of 14 bases. CDR1 and CDR2 from the germline V gene are SGHVS and FQNEAQ. Drawing the rest from reference TRBV7-8 and TRBJ2-7, the complete variable domain is GAGVSQSPRYKVAKRGQDVALRCDPISGHVSLFWYQQALGQGPEFLTYFQNEAQLDKSGLPSDRFFAERPEGSVSTLKIQRTQQEDSAVYLCASSLGAQGGYEQYFGPGTRLTVT.

This CDR3 is CAIIKSRDRGRDTEAFF. The CDR3 DNA reads TGTGCCATCATTAAATCCCGGGACAGGGGTAGAGACACTGAAGCTTTCTTT. The chain carries TRBV10-3 and TRBJ1-1, with 10 positions matching TRBD1. CDR1 and CDR2 (germline): ENHRY, SYGVKD. The length of the CDR3 is 17 residues. The ends lost 7 bases at V and 3 bases at J; junction bases unmatched: 14.

V gene TRBV19 combines with J gene TRBJ1-5; 8 nucleotides agree with TRBD1. The germline V gene encodes CDR1 LNHDA and CDR2 SQIVND (reference sequence). The J segment lost 7 bases and the V segment lost 4 bases, leaving 9 bases of the junction unmatched. The CDR3 is made up of 15 amino acids. The CDR3, as DNA: TGTGCCAGTAGTACCGGACAGGGAACTAACCAGCCCCAGCATTTT. This sequence encodes CASSTGQGTNQPQHF.

The rearrangement uses TRBV19 and TRBJ1-5; D not certain. Germline CDR1 LNHDA, CDR2 SQIVND (reference sequence). V dropped 5 bases and J dropped 2 bases, with 13 bases sitting between them. The CDR3 is 15 amino acids. In nucleotides, the CDR3 is TGTGCCAGTAGTCTAGGACTTTGGGGCAATCAGCCCCAGCATTTT. Amino acid sequence: CASSLGLWGNQPQHF.

The chain is built from TRBV9 and TRBJ2-1; D could derive from TRBD1 or TRBD2 (6 bases each). Germline CDR1 and CDR2: SGDLS and YYNGEE. The CDR3 is made up of 19 amino acids. The V end was cut by 3 bases, the J end by 0 bases, with 22 bases between. Written as DNA, the CDR3 is TGTGCCAGCAGCGCCTCTAGGGGGGTCCAGCCCAGCTCCTACAATGAGCAGTTCTTC. Translation: CASSASRGVQPSSYNEQFF.

The genes are TRBV20-1 and TRBJ1-2, with a possible D match to TRBD1 (5 bases). Germline lookup yields CDR1 DFQATT and CDR2 SNEGSKA (reference sequence). The CDR3 has 16 amino acids. Trimming removed 6 bases at V and 8 bases at J, with 28 bases between. CDR3 sequence reads: CSATGTRVFLPGGYTF. The CDR3 DNA follows: TGCAGTGCCACCGGGACCAGGGTCTTTCTGCCAGGAGGCTACACCTTC.

The V and J genes are TRBV27 and TRBJ1-5; D possibly corresponds to TRBD1 (5 bases). CDR3 length equals 15 residues. Germline loops: CDR1 MNHEY, CDR2 SMNVEV (reference sequence). V was shortened by 5 bases and J by 3 bases, with 14 bases between the two germline ends. The CDR3 region has the DNA TGTGCCAGCAGTAGCTTAAGGGACTACAATCAGCCCCAGCATTTT. This codes for CASSSLRDYNQPQHF.

The sample holds a few counts of this clonotype. The chain carries TRBV12-3 or TRBV12-4 and TRBJ2-1; TRBD1 matches 7 bases. The trim removed 6 bases at V and 8 bases at J, leaving 10 bases unmatched. This CDR3 contains 14 residues. CDR3 nucleotide sequence: TGTGCCAGCAGAGGGACAGCCTCATGGGATGAGCAGTTCTTC. Encoded protein: CASRGTASWDEQFF.

This clonotype was seen a handful of times. V and J are TRBV6-5 and TRBJ2-6; TRBD1 matches 9 bases. This CDR3 is 23 amino acids long. Trimming at V came to 2 bases and at J to 3 bases, leaving 23 bases not matched to a gene. CDR1 and CDR2 from the germline V gene are MNHEY and SVGAGI. CDR3 residues: CASSYRGTGRAYSTSGGANVLTF. The CDR3 DNA reads as TGTGCCAGCAGTTACAGGGGGACAGGGAGGGCCTACTCTACCTCGGGTGGGGCCAACGTCCTGACTTTC.

The chain combines TRBV11-2 with TRBJ2-2; D ambiguous. With 5 bases removed from V and 1 base from J, the gap between germline ends came to 11 bases. CDR1 SGHAT and CDR2 FQNNGV come from the germline V gene. The CDR3 is 15 amino acids. CDR3 DNA: TGTGCCAGCAGCCCGCGTTGGCAGAACACCGGGGAGCTGTTTTTT. The encoded protein is CASSPRWQNTGELFF.

The chain recombines TRBV28 with TRBJ1-4; a possible D gene is TRBD1 (5 bases). Germline lookup yields CDR1 MDHEN and CDR2 SYDVKM. There are 15 residues in the CDR3. V was cut by 6 bases and J by 1 base, with 12 bases left in between. CDR3 amino acids: CASRVRDRTNEKLFF. DNA of the CDR3: TGTGCCAGCAGGGTCCGCGACAGAACTAATGAAAAACTGTTTTTT.

Turning to this clonotype: One end of the junction varies from germline; a read error may be responsible. The chain joins TRBV15 to TRBJ1-2; D gene uncertain. The CDR3 consists of 14 residues. Germline V gene data show CDR1 as LNHNV and CDR2 as YYDKDF (reference sequence). CDR3 protein: CVTSRDSGFIGYTF. The CDR3 coding sequence is TGTGTCACCAGCAGAGATTCGGGTTTTATCGGCTACACCTTC. Drawing the rest from reference TRBV15 and TRBJ1-2, the complete variable domain is DAMVIQNPRYQVTQFGKPVTLSCSQTLNHNVMYWYQQKSSQAPKLLFHYYDKDFNNEADTPDNFQSRRPNTSFCFLDIRSPGLGDTAMYLCVTSRDSGFIGYTFGSGTRLTVV.

This sequence joins TRBV2 and TRBJ1-2; D remains unclear. Trimming removed 10 bases from V and 0 bases from J, with 9 bases in between. This CDR3 comprises 12 residues. Germline CDR1 SNHLY, CDR2 FYNNEI. CDR3 amino acids: CATPTANYGYTF. The CDR3 DNA reads as TGTGCCACCCCGACGGCTAACTATGGCTACACCTTC.

The chain couples TRBV7-9 to TRBJ2-7; D perhaps matches TRBD1 (6 bases). The CDR3 extends over 14 amino acids. Germline-derived CDR1 and CDR2 are SEHNR and FQNEAQ (reference sequence). CDR3 bases: TGTGTCAGCAGCTCGGGACACTCATCCTACGAGCAGTACGTC. Residues: CVSSSGHSSYEQYV.

This clonotype has only a few counts. J is TRBJ2-7 and V is TRBV4-1; 7 bases fit TRBD2. J lost 6 bases, V lost 0 bases, and 17 bases had no gene match. Germline V gene data show CDR1 as MGHRA and CDR2 as YSYEKL. The CDR3 runs to 18 residues. The CDR3 is CASSQEWSRGISGGEQYF. The DNA of the CDR3 is TGCGCCAGCAGCCAAGAGTGGTCCCGGGGGATCTCGGGAGGCGAGCAGTACTTC.

The chain joins TRBV9 to TRBJ2-7; 8 bases agree with TRBD1. This CDR3 contains 18 residues. The germline CDR1 and CDR2 sequences are SGDLS and YYNGEE. The CDR3 DNA reads TGTGCCGGCAGCGAGCCCCGCCGGACAGGGCAGAGCTCCTACGAGCAGTACGTC. Its translation is CAGSEPRRTGQSSYEQYV.

This clonotype was seen more than once but under ten times. This chain links TRBV19 with TRBJ1-1; D is unresolved. CDR3 size: 13 residues. CDR1 LNHDA and CDR2 SQIVND come from the germline V gene (reference sequence). Between the trimmed V and J ends, which lost 6 bases and 3 bases, there was a span of 11 bases. CDR3 loop: CASRIGGYTEAFF. The CDR3 DNA reads as TGTGCCAGTAGGATCGGTGGGTACACTGAAGCTTTCTTT. The entire variable domain, with the rest obtained from reference TRBV19 and TRBJ1-1, is as follows: DGGITQSPKYLFRKEGQNVTLSCEQNLNHDAMYWYRQDPGQGLRLIYYSQIVNDFQKGDIAEGYSVSREKKESFPLTVTSAQKNPTAFYLCASRIGGYTEAFFGQGTRLTVV.

This clonotype has a handful of counts. The CDR3 bases are TGTGCTAGTGGTTGGGACCCCCAGCATTTT. It is translated as CASGWDPQHF. The V and J genes are TRBV12-5 and TRBJ1-5, with D possibly matching TRBD1 (5 bases). Trimming took off 4 bases at V and 10 bases at J, with 5 bases between the two ends. Germline CDR1 is LGHNT and CDR2 is FRNRAP. The CDR3 consists of 10 residues.

The chain couples TRBV28 to TRBJ1-1; D unresolved. The CDR3 spans 13 residues. V was cut by 5 bases and J by 4 bases, with 11 bases left in between. Germline CDR1 MDHEN, CDR2 SYDVKM. In DNA, the CDR3 is TGTGCCAGCAGTGCTCAGGAGGGCACTGAAGCTTTCTTT. Its translation is CASSAQEGTEAFF. Combining the CDR3 with reference TRBV28 and TRBJ1-1 gives the whole variable domain DVKVTQSSRYLVKRTGEKVFLECVQDMDHENMFWYRQDPGLGLRLIYFSYDVKMKEKGDIPEGYSVSREKKERFSLILESASTNQTSMYLCASSAQEGTEAFFGQGTRLTVV.

About this clonotype itself: A single base separates this from a much larger clone, so it may be a read error. The J gene is TRBJ1-6, the V gene TRBV7-2; 8 bases line up with TRBD1. The CDR3 consists of 18 residues. With V trimmed by 1 base and J by 8 bases, 13 bases remained unmatched. Germline CDR1 reads SGHTA; CDR2 reads FQGNSA. The CDR3 spells CASSLVFWLAGGDSPLHF. The DNA for the CDR3 is TGTGCCAGCAGCTTAGTTTTTTGGCTGGCAGGGGGCGATTCACCCCTCCACTTT.

In this sample, this clonotype turned up a few times. The chain uses TRBV6-6 and TRBJ1-4, with D perhaps matching TRBD1 (6 bases). V lost 6 bases to trimming and J lost 4 bases, with 12 bases between them. Germline V gives CDR1 MNHNY, CDR2 SVGAGI (reference sequence). This CDR3 spans 14 amino acids. CDR3 coding DNA: TGTGCCAGCAGGATAGGACAGATTAATGAAAAACTGTTTTTT. Translating it yields CASRIGQINEKLFF.

V is TRBV27 and J is TRBJ2-7, with D tentatively TRBD2 (5 bases). Germline CDR1 reads MNHEY; CDR2 reads SMNVEV (reference sequence). Trimming took off 8 bases at V and 2 bases at J, with 19 bases between the two ends. This CDR3 has 15 residues. Here the CDR3 DNA reads TGTGCCAGCTCGACTTCGGACGCGGGCCCCTACGAGCAGTACTTC. Translation gives CASSTSDAGPYEQYF.

A few counts support this clonotype. The chain joins TRBV15 to TRBJ2-5, with a possible D match to TRBD1 (6 bases). There are 16 residues in the CDR3. Germline lookup yields CDR1 LNHNV and CDR2 YYDKDF (reference sequence). The V end was cut by 3 bases, the J end by 1 base, with 15 bases between. The CDR3: CATSSPRGQIQETQYF. DNA of the CDR3: TGTGCCACCAGCAGCCCTAGAGGACAGATCCAAGAGACCCAGTACTTC.